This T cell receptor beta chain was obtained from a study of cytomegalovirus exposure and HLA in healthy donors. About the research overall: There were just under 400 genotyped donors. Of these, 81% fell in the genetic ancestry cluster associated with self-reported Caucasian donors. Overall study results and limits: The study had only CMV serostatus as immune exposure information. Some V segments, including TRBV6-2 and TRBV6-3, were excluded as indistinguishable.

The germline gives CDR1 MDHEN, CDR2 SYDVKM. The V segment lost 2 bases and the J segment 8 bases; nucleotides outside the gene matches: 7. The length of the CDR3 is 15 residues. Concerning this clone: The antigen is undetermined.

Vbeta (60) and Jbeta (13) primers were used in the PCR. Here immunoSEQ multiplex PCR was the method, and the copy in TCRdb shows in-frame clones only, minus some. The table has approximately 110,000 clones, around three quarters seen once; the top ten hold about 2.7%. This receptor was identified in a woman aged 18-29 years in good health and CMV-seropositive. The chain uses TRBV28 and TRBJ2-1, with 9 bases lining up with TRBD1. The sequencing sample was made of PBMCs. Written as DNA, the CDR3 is TGTGCCAGCAGTTTAGAGGGACAGGGTCCCCATGAGCAGTTCTTC. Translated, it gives CASSLEGQGPHEQFF. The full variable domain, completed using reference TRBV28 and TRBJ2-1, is DVKVTQSSRYLVKRTGEKVFLECVQDMDHENMFWYRQDPGLGLRLIYFSYDVKMKEKGDIPEGYSVSREKKERFSLILESASTNQTSMYLCASSLEGQGPHEQFFGPGTRLTVL.